This TCR beta chain comes out of a study of blood T cell repertoires in COVID-19. Study-wide context: COVID-19 samples collected from the United States, Italy and Spain covered acute and convalescent phases. Sample material is recorded as cDNA or gDNA derived from T cells, B-cell-depleted T cells, or PBMCs.

Germline V gene data show CDR1 as GTSNPN and CDR2 as SVGIG (reference sequence). The CDR3 has 12 amino acids. V lost 6 bases, J lost 4 bases, and 9 bases lay in between. Original data processing: Amplification of reference gene primers was used by the study to estimate nucleated cell counts. Profiled with immunoSEQ multiplex PCR; TCRdb holds only in-frame clones, not every one. That table supplies the V and J calls and clone size; D and trimming were determined from the DNA. The data hold fewer than 60,000 clones, with around 84% observed a single time. The chain employs TRBV30 and TRBJ1-4; no firm D call. The sequence derives from a woman of 80 years or more with acute or convalescent COVID-19. The sample comprised peripheral blood. CDR3 in DNA: TGTGCCTGTAGGACTCTTAATGAAAAACTGTTTTTT. It codes for CACRTLNEKLFF.